This TCR beta chain was found in a study of a mutant IDH1 vaccine in newly diagnosed glioma. Across the whole study: Administration of eight vaccinations to patients took place in weeks 1, 3, 5, 7, 11, 15, 19, 23. Patients got radiotherapy, temozolomide, or both beforehand, and most got both. The treated group averaged approximately 42 years old and was about 60% male, approximately 40% female.

Of note for this clone: Its antigen is unknown.

Only in-frame clones appear in the TCRdb table, and some are missing; sequencing was by immunoSEQ multiplex PCR. This repertoire shows 50,000 to 70,000 clones, approximately 87% found once; its top ten account for approximately 1.5%. Time point here: week 23, last vaccination. Doses comprised 300 ug of mutant IDH1 20-mer peptide each, plus topical imiquimod. V was clipped by 3 bases and J by 4 bases, with 9 bases between them. This CDR3 contains 14 residues. The germline CDR1 and CDR2 sequences are KGHSH and LQKENI. Study-wide findings and caveats: Whatever changes occurred in top peripheral T cell clonotypes seemed unrelated to pseudoprogression.

The sample was PBMCs, taken from a glioma patient whose treatment included an IDH1 peptide vaccine. This receptor was identified in a middle-aged man with glioma. The chain combines TRBV18 with TRBJ1-4, with a weak D call TRBD1 (5 bases). The CDR3 is CASSPETVNEKLFF. The DNA for the CDR3 is TGTGCCAGCTCACCGGAGACAGTTAATGAAAAACTGTTTTTT.